Sequencing of this T cell receptor (beta chain) was carried out in a study of T cells in tuberculosis. Overall study results and limits: The TCR-beta difference was not significant; alpha differences partly reflected length.

Time point of the sample: new active TB diagnosis, blood taken before or within 7 days of starting treatment. This table comes from immunoSEQ multiplex PCR, and its TCRdb copy is limited to in-frame clones, with some not included. The repertoire consists of some 30,000 clones, with about 92% occurring once and the leading ten covering 6.8%. The CDR3 consists of 15 residues. The germline V gene has CDR1 SGDLS and CDR2 YYNGEE. The trim removed 0 bases at V and 7 bases at J, leaving 4 bases unmatched. For this clone: Antigen unknown.

This specimen consisted of PBMCs, obtained at tuberculosis diagnosis. This TCR was sampled from an adult with tuberculosis. The chain recombines TRBV9 with TRBJ1-6; 7 nucleotides line up with TRBD1. The CDR3, as DNA: TGTGCCAGCAGCGTAGGACAGGGAGGAAATTCACCCCTCCACTTT. As protein: CASSVGQGGNSPLHF.